This TCR beta chain was captured in a study of cytomegalovirus exposure and HLA in healthy donors. Study details: Around four fifths of roughly 400 genotyped donors fell in the Caucasian-associated ancestry cluster.

PCR was performed using 60 Vbeta and 13 Jbeta primers. The table came from immunoSEQ multiplex PCR; TCRdb's copy has only in-frame clones and leaves some out. The profile shows 150,000 to 200,000 clones, 77% of them singletons. Study-level points and caveats: A previous analysis found most TCR beta V segments productive roughly 87% or roughly 30% of the time.

Concerning this clone itself: Its target is not known.

Sequenced input: PBMCs. This clonotype was obtained from a woman younger than 45 in good health and CMV-seronegative.

DNA for the CDR3: TGTGCCAGCAGGGGACAGGGTGCTTTAATCTACGAGCAGTACTTC. It specifies CASRGQGALIYEQYF. The chain joins TRBV28 to TRBJ2-7; TRBD1 aligns across 9 bases. From germline, CDR1 is MDHEN and CDR2 SYDVKM. The CDR3 totals 15 residues. V shed 6 bases, J shed 3 bases, and the junction held 9 bases outside the gene matches.